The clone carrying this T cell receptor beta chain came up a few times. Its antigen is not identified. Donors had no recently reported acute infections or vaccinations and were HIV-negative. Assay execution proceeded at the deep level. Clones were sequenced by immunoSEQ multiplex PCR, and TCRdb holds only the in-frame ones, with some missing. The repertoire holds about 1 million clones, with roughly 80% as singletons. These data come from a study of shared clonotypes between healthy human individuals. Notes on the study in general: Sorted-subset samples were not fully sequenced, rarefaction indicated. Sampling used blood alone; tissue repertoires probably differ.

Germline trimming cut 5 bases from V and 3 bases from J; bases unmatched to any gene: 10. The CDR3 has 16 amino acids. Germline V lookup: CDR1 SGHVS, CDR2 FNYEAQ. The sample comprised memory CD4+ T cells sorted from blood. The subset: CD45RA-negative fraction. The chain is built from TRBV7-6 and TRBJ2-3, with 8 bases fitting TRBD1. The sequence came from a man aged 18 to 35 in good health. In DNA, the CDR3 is TGTGCCAGCAGCGCCTGGACAGGGCAGGGAACAGATACGCAGTATTTT. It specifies CASSAWTGQGTDTQYF.